This T cell receptor (beta chain) came from a study of T cell changes during pregnancy in multiple sclerosis. Libraries were prepared by immunoSEQ multiplex PCR; TCRdb keeps only in-frame clonotypes and omits some of them. The sample records roughly 30,000 clones, almost 90% being singletons. Germline V gene data show CDR1 as SGDLS and CDR2 as YYNGEE. The CDR3 covers 16 residues. J was trimmed by 10 bases and V by 3 bases; bases with no gene match: 7. This clone was detected a few times. The sequencing here drew on CD4+ T cells from peripheral blood mononuclear cells, taken in the first trimester of pregnancy. This receptor was taken from a female donor in good health, enrolled as a control in a pregnancy study. The gene calls are TRBV9 and TRBJ2-1; TRBD2 matches at 16 bases. The CDR3 spells CASSAPGLAGGREQFF. In DNA, the CDR3 is TGTGCCAGCAGCGCCCCGGGACTAGCGGGGGGGAGGGAGCAGTTCTTC.